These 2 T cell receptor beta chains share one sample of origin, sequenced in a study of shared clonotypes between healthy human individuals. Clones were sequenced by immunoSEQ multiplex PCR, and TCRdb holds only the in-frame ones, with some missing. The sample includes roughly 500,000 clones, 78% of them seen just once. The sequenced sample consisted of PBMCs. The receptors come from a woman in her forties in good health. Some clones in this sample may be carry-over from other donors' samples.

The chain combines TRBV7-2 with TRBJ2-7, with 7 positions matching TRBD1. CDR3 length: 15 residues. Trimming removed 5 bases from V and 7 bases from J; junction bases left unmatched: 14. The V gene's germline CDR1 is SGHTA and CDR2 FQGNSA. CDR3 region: CASSRIPRDSEEQYF. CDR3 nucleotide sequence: TGTGCCAGCAGCCGAATACCACGGGACAGTGAAGAGCAGTACTTC.

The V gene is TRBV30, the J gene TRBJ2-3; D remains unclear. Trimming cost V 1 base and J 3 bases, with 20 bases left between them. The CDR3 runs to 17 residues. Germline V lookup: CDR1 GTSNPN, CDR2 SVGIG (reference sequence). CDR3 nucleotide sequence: TGTGCCTGGAGTGAAGGGCTAGTTTCGGGTTGGACAGATACGCAGTATTTT. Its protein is CAWSEGLVSGWTDTQYF.